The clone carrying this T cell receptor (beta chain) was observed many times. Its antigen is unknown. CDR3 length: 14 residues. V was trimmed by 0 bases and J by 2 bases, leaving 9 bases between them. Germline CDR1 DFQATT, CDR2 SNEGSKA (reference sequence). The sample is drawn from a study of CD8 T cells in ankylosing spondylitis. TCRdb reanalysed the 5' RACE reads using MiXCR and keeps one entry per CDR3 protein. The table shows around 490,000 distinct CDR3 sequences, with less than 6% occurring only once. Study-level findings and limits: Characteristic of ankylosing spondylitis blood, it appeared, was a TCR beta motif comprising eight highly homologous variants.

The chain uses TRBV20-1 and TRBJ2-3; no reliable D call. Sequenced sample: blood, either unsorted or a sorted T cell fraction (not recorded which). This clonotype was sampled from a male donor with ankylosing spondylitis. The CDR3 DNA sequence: TGCAGTGCTAGAGATCCCCGGAACACAGATACGCAGTATTTT. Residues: CSARDPRNTDTQYF.